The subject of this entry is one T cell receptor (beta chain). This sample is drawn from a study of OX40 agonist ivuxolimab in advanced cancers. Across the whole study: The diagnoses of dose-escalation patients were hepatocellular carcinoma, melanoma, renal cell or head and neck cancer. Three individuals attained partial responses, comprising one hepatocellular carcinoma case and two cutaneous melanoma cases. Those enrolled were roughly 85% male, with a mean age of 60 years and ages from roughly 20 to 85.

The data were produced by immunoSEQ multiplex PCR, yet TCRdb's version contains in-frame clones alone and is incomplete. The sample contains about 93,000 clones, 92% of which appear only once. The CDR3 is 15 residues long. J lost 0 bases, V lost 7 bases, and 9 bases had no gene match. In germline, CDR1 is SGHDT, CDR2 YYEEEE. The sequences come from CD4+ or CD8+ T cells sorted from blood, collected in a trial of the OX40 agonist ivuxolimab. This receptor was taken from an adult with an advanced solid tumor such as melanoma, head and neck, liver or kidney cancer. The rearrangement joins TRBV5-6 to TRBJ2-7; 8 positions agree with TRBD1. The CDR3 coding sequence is TGTGCCAGCGACTTATCAGGGGGCAGCTCCTACGAGCAGTACTTC. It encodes CASDLSGGSSYEQYF.